The 29 T cell receptor beta chains in this list originate from one sample, sequenced in a study of cytomegalovirus exposure and HLA in healthy donors. The study ran its PCR with 60 Vbeta and 13 Jbeta primers. Sequenced by immunoSEQ multiplex PCR; TCRdb stores in-frame clones only, minus some. The sample has about 120,000 clones, roughly 80% seen once; the top ten hold 2.7%. Sequenced input: PBMCs. These receptors all come from a woman aged 35 to 49 in good health and CMV-seropositive.

This chain connects TRBV5-1 to TRBJ2-7; TRBD2 matches 7 bases. In germline, CDR1 is SGHRS, CDR2 YFSETQ. V trimming: 4 bases; J trimming: 2 bases; junction bases outside the gene matches: 9. CDR3 size: 15 residues. This CDR3 reads CASSPPVAGAYEQYF. The CDR3, as DNA: TGCGCCAGCAGCCCCCCAGTTGCGGGGGCCTACGAGCAGTACTTC.

The rearrangement joins TRBV6-1 to TRBJ1-1; possible D gene TRBD1, 5 bases. The CDR3 loop spans 15 amino acids. Trimming shortened V by 8 bases and J by 3 bases, and 19 bases separated the two germline ends. CDR1 is MNHNS and CDR2 is SASEGT in the germline V gene. The CDR3 loop reads CASAFQGGLDTEAFF. CDR3 coding DNA: TGTGCCAGCGCCTTTCAGGGCGGATTGGACACTGAAGCTTTCTTT.

The J gene is TRBJ2-1, the V gene TRBV5-1; TRBD2 might be the D (5 bases). CDR3 length equals 15 residues. Germline V CDR1 and CDR2: SGHRS, YFSETQ. With 3 bases removed from V and 3 bases from J, the gap between germline ends came to 13 bases. CDR3 loop: CASSWTFEGYNEQFF. The CDR3, as DNA: TGCGCCAGCAGCTGGACGTTTGAGGGCTACAATGAGCAGTTCTTC.

The chain carries TRBV4-1 and TRBJ2-1; 8 bases agree with TRBD2. The germline CDR1 and CDR2 sequences are MGHRA and YSYEKL. The CDR3 extends over 16 amino acids. With V trimmed by 1 base and J by 4 bases, 6 bases remained unmatched. The CDR3 DNA follows: TGCGCCAGCAGCCAAGGAAAGACTAGCGCTTACAATGAGCAGTTCTTC. The encoded protein is CASSQGKTSAYNEQFF.

This sequence joins TRBV21-1 and TRBJ1-5; whether TRBD1, the table's D call, matches the DNA was not checked. TRBV21-1 is shown as a pseudogene. CDR3 size: 15 residues. DNA for the CDR3: TGTGCCAGCAGCCTGGCACAGGGGGAAAGTCAGCCCCAGCATTTT. Protein product: CASSLAQGESQPQHF.

The V gene is TRBV6-8, the J gene TRBJ1-1, with D tentatively TRBD1 (6 bases). The CDR3 covers 15 residues. Per the germline V gene, CDR1 is MNHGY and CDR2 is SAAAGT. Trimming shortened V by 2 bases and J by 1 base, and 11 bases separated the two germline ends. In DNA, the CDR3 is TGTGCCAGCAGTTACGTTGCGGGGGCGAACACTGAAGCTTTCTTT. Amino acid sequence: CASSYVAGANTEAFF.

The V and J genes are TRBV2 and TRBJ1-1, with D perhaps matching TRBD1 (6 bases). The germline gives CDR1 SNHLY, CDR2 FYNNEI. Trimming stripped 5 bases from V and 3 bases from J, with 16 bases between. The CDR3 is 15 amino acids. The CDR3 DNA reads as TGTGCCAGCAGTTTTGAGCAGGGGACCGACACTGAAGCTTTCTTT. It specifies CASSFEQGTDTEAFF.

The chain links TRBV7-6 to TRBJ2-7, with D tentatively TRBD2 (7 bases). With 1 base removed from V and 6 bases from J, the gap between germline ends came to 16 bases. Per the germline V gene, CDR1 is SGHVS and CDR2 is FNYEAQ. The CDR3 contains 15 residues. In DNA form, the CDR3 reads TGTGCCAGCAGCTTAGGGGGGGGGCCAGTCGCCGAGCAGTACTTC. Translation gives CASSLGGGPVAEQYF.

V and J are TRBV7-9 and TRBJ1-4; D gene ambiguous. CDR3 length: 11 residues. Germline CDR1 and CDR2: SEHNR and FQNEAQ (reference sequence). Trimming removed 9 bases at V and 5 bases at J, with 7 bases between. The CDR3 DNA sequence: TGTGCCAGTGGTCGGAATGAAAAACTGTTTTTT. Its translation: CASGRNEKLFF.

This clone came up a few times. The J gene is TRBJ2-2, the V gene TRBV19; 9 nucleotides match TRBD1. The length of the CDR3 is 15 residues. Germline CDR1 is LNHDA and CDR2 is SQIVND (reference sequence). The ends lost 5 bases at V and 2 bases at J; junction bases unmatched: 3. The chain's CDR3 is CASSYRGQNTGELFF. As DNA, the CDR3 is TGTGCCAGTAGTTACAGGGGGCAAAACACCGGGGAGCTGTTTTTT.

This chain uses TRBV4-1 with TRBJ2-2, with 9 bases matching TRBD2. The V and J ends lost 3 bases and 6 bases, in that order; junction bases with no gene match: 8. Looked up from germline, CDR1 is MGHRA and CDR2 is YSYEKL. This CDR3 has 16 amino acids. The CDR3 loop is CASSHGLAGISGELFF. For the CDR3, the DNA is TGCGCCAGCAGCCACGGGCTAGCGGGGATTTCCGGGGAGCTGTTTTTT.

A single count supports this clone. The V call is TRBV27, the J call TRBJ1-5, with a weak D call TRBD1 (5 bases). Trimming shortened V by 5 bases and J by 3 bases, and 14 bases separated the two germline ends. Germline V lookup: CDR1 MNHEY, CDR2 SMNVEV (reference sequence). The CDR3 has 15 amino acids. The CDR3 loop is CASSTGGSANQPQHF. The CDR3, as DNA: TGTGCCAGCAGTACCGGGGGGTCCGCCAATCAGCCCCAGCATTTT.

This clone was seen only once. The V gene is TRBV5-1, the J gene TRBJ2-7; TRBD1 might be the D (7 bases). This CDR3 spans 13 amino acids. Trimming took off 4 bases at V and 2 bases at J, with 10 bases between the two ends. Germline V gene data show CDR1 as SGHRS and CDR2 as YFSETQ. The DNA of the CDR3 is TGCGCCAGCAGCCAGGGGGGACCCTACGAGCAGTACTTC. Residues: CASSQGGPYEQYF.

The chain combines TRBV11-2 with TRBJ1-5; D is ambiguous. V was trimmed by 0 bases and J by 9 bases, leaving 9 bases between them. The CDR3 is 13 amino acids. Germline CDR1 and CDR2: SGHAT and FQNNGV. CDR3 DNA sequence: TGTGCCAGCAGCTTAGATCTTCGGTCGCCCCAGCATTTT. Protein product: CASSLDLRSPQHF.

The chain has TRBV6-1 and TRBJ2-5; D is undetermined. V lost 0 bases and J lost 5, with 13 bases in between. Germline V gene data show CDR1 as MNHNS and CDR2 as SASEGT. This CDR3 has 15 amino acids. CDR3 bases: TGTGCCAGCAGTGAAGCGCGAGGCACCTCGGAGACCCAGTACTTC. This translates into CASSEARGTSETQYF.

The chain combines TRBV4-1 with TRBJ1-4, with 7 bases aligning to TRBD1. There are 15 residues in the CDR3. From germline, CDR1 is MGHRA and CDR2 YSYEKL. Trimming took 4 bases from V and 8 from J; bases not matched to a gene: 10. CDR3 nucleotide sequence: TGCGCCAGCAGCCCCACTGACAGGGCGTTAGAAAAACTGTTTTTT. It is translated as CASSPTDRALEKLFF.

This chain joins TRBV5-6 and TRBJ2-7, with TRBD1 matching over 12 bases. CDR1 and CDR2 from the germline V gene are SGHDT and YYEEEE. This CDR3 contains 17 residues. V shed 4 bases, J shed 0 bases, and the junction held 8 bases outside the gene matches. The CDR3 is CASSVDGTGGFSYEQYF. CDR3 bases: TGTGCCAGCAGCGTGGACGGGACAGGGGGCTTCTCCTACGAGCAGTACTTC.

The rearrangement links TRBV19 to TRBJ1-1; 10 bases are shared with TRBD1. The CDR3 totals 15 residues. Looked up from germline, CDR1 is LNHDA and CDR2 is SQIVND (reference sequence). The trim removed 8 bases at V and 5 bases at J, leaving 11 bases unmatched. CDR3 sequence: CASLPGQGRGTEAFF. The CDR3 nucleotides are TGTGCCAGTCTCCCGGGACAGGGGCGGGGGACTGAAGCTTTCTTT.

This chain uses TRBV9 with TRBJ2-7, with D maybe TRBD1 (6 bases). The germline CDR1 and CDR2 sequences are SGDLS and YYNGEE. V was cut by 0 bases and J by 1 base, with 8 bases left in between. The CDR3 is 14 residues long. The CDR3 here is CASSVATGSYEQYF. The CDR3 DNA reads TGTGCCAGCAGCGTAGCAACAGGGTCCTACGAGCAGTACTTC.

The chain carries TRBV2 and TRBJ2-5; D may be TRBD2 (5 bases). Trimming pared 7 bases from V and 3 bases from J, leaving 18 bases between. Germline CDR1 and CDR2: SNHLY and FYNNEI. The CDR3 extends over 15 amino acids. CDR3 sequence: CASTEYGTGKETQYF. CDR3 DNA: TGTGCCAGCACCGAATACGGAACGGGAAAAGAGACCCAGTACTTC.

This chain links TRBV7-9 with TRBJ2-5, with D perhaps matching TRBD2 (5 bases). Between the trimmed V and J ends, which lost 4 bases and 5 bases, there was a span of 14 bases. Germline V gene data show CDR1 as SEHNR and CDR2 as FQNEAQ (reference sequence). The CDR3 totals 14 residues. The CDR3 sequence is CASSSSLGRETQYF. The DNA of the CDR3 is TGTGCCAGCAGCTCTTCACTAGGAAGGGAGACCCAGTACTTC.

The rearrangement joins TRBV7-8 to TRBJ1-3; D unresolved. Germline lookup yields CDR1 SGHVS and CDR2 FQNEAQ. The CDR3 is made up of 13 amino acids. V was trimmed by 10 bases and J by 0 bases, leaving 10 bases between them. In DNA, the CDR3 is TGTGCCATCGGCGGATCCTCTGGAAACACCATATATTTT. Translating it yields CAIGGSSGNTIYF. Supplemented by reference TRBV7-8 and TRBJ1-3, the full variable domain reads GAGVSQSPRYKVAKRGQDVALRCDPISGHVSLFWYQQALGQGPEFLTYFQNEAQLDKSGLPSDRFFAERPEGSVSTLKIQRTQQEDSAVYLCAIGGSSGNTIYFGEGSWLTVV.

The V and J genes are TRBV7-3 and TRBJ2-1, with 7 positions matching TRBD1. Germline V gene data show CDR1 as SGHTA and CDR2 as FQGTGA. The CDR3 is made up of 13 amino acids. With 2 bases clipped from V and 6 bases from J, the junction kept 1 base outside the gene matches. CDR3 sequence: CASSLDRVNEQFF. As DNA, the CDR3 is TGTGCCAGCAGCTTAGACAGGGTCAATGAGCAGTTCTTC.

This clone appeared a few times. Other nucleotide sequences from this sample produce the same CDR3. This rearrangement joins TRBV6-5 to TRBJ2-7, with 10 bases fitting TRBD1. Germline V gene lookup returns CDR1 MNHEY and CDR2 SVGAGI. V shed 0 bases and J 5 bases; nucleotides not matched to a gene: 4. The CDR3 covers 15 residues. The CDR3, as DNA: TGTGCCAGCAGTTACTCGAGGGACAGGGGACACGAGCAGTACTTC. Translating gives CASSYSRDRGHEQYF.

This clone was counted only a few times. The chain carries TRBV2 and TRBJ2-3; possible D gene TRBD2, 6 bases. The V and J ends lost 4 bases and 7 bases respectively, with 9 bases between them. This CDR3 comprises 12 residues. Germline V gene lookup returns CDR1 SNHLY and CDR2 FYNNEI. CDR3 loop: CASSGDSNTQYF. In DNA, the CDR3 is TGTGCCAGCAGTGGGGACTCGAATACGCAGTATTTT.

This chain links TRBV7-9 with TRBJ1-1, with D maybe TRBD1 (6 bases). V was pared by 5 bases and J by 6 bases, with 13 bases between. Per the germline V gene, CDR1 is SEHNR and CDR2 is FQNEAQ (reference sequence). The CDR3 is 13 residues long. The CDR3 DNA is TGTGCCAGCAGCCTCGGACAGTTAGCTGAAGCTTTCTTT. Protein sequence: CASSLGQLAEAFF. Full variable domain (missing parts from reference TRBV7-9 and TRBJ1-1): DTGVSQNPRHKITKRGQNVTFRCDPISEHNRLYWYRQTLGQGPEFLTYFQNEAQLEKSRLLSDRFSAERPKGSFSTLEIQRTEQGDSAMYLCASSLGQLAEAFFGQGTRLTVV.

J is TRBJ2-3 and V is TRBV4-1; weak D call: TRBD2 (8 bases). CDR3 length: 18 residues. Germline CDR1 reads MGHRA; CDR2 reads YSYEKL. The V gene lost 4 bases and the J gene lost 3 bases, with 23 bases spanning the gap. As DNA, the CDR3 is TGCGCCAGCAGCCGGGGACAGCGAACGGGAGGGTCGACAGATACGCAGTATTTT. Its translation: CASSRGQRTGGSTDTQYF.

This clone came up once. The DNA for the CDR3 is TGTGCCAGCAGCTTTGACACCGCCAATCAGCCCCAGCATTTT. Amino acid sequence: CASSFDTANQPQHF. J is TRBJ1-5 and V is TRBV7-2; no clear D. The V end was cut by 3 bases, the J end by 3 bases, with 9 bases between. Germline V lookup: CDR1 SGHTA, CDR2 FQGNSA. The CDR3 loop spans 14 amino acids.

The V and J genes are TRBV6-1 and TRBJ1-6, with a possible D match to TRBD1 (5 bases). CDR3 length: 14 residues. Germline CDR1 and CDR2: MNHNS and SASEGT. Trimming took 6 bases from V and 10 from J, leaving 16 bases between them. The CDR3 sequence: CASSSGGIGSPLHF. In nucleotides, the CDR3 is TGTGCCAGCAGCTCGGGGGGGATAGGGTCACCCCTCCACTTT.